Given below is one TCR beta chain in context. In its sample, this clone was seen once. Its antigen remains undetermined. No per-base quality is available; no much larger clone lies one base away. The receptor library was made with the immunoSEQ multiplex PCR assay. TCRdb provides this immuneACCESS table in a form limited to in-frame rearrangements. Some clones are lacking; in checked studies, under half of them reflect an unresolved V gene, and why the rest are absent is not known. Across this sample there are some 140,000 clones, with about 94% seen only once. 5% to 6.5% of the sample rests with the top ten. This entry is derived from a study of control samples from healthy donors and cancer patients (dated by TCRdb to 2018 to 2020). From the cysteine up to the phenylalanine, the CDR3 has a length of 14 residues. Here the CDR3 DNA is all that survives: 42 bases in frame from base 1. The germline V gene specifies MNHEY as CDR1 and SVGAGI as CDR2. V is cut back by 1 base and J by 6 bases, with 4 bases in the junction unmatched.

The origin of this receptor is a man in his forties or fifties in good health. The chain uses TRBV6-5 and TRBJ1-1; a stretch of 8 junction bases matches TRBD1. The source material was blood. This receptor has the CDR3 CASSYFDRGAEAFF. The DNA is as follows: TGTGCCAGCAGTTACTTTGACAGGGGCGCTGAAGCTTTCTTT.